This T cell receptor (beta chain) derives from a study of blood T cell repertoires in COVID-19. Study context: Samples representing acute and convalescent COVID-19 were sourced from the United States, Italy and Spain.

Authors' data handling: The assay estimated nucleated cells by amplifying reference gene primers. Clones were read by immunoSEQ multiplex PCR, and TCRdb kept only the in-frame ones, dropping some. The V and J calls and clone size were taken over from that table, and D and trimming were inferred from the DNA. The sample records approximately 26,000 clones, more than 70% being singletons. Sequenced material: peripheral blood. The TCR originated in a human donor in a cohort sampled during active COVID-19.

The CDR3 DNA follows: TGTGCCAGCAGCTTGATGAGGGACACTGAAGCTTTCTTT. Protein: CASSLMRDTEAFF. The chain carries TRBV5-4 and TRBJ1-1, with unresolved D. The ends were cut back, 1 base at V and 3 bases at J, with 7 bases in the middle. Germline CDR1 reads SGHNT; CDR2 reads YYREEE (reference sequence). This CDR3 spans 13 amino acids.